This TCR beta chain was profiled in a study of blood T cell repertoires in COVID-19. Overall study: Samples came from the United States, Italy and Spain, spanning acute and convalescent COVID-19. From T cells, B-cell-depleted T cells, or PBMCs came the material, which was cDNA or gDNA.

Trimming stripped 2 bases from V and 7 bases from J, with 12 bases between. The CDR3 is 14 residues long. CDR1 is MNHEY, CDR2 SVGAGI, per germline. Cohort assignment relied on participant-reported clinical history. Produced via immunoSEQ multiplex PCR; TCRdb's table is partial and in-frame only. This sample yields around 430,000 clones, of which approximately 87% are seen a single time; approximately 10% belongs to the top ten. The genes are TRBV6-5 and TRBJ1-5, with D maybe TRBD1 (5 bases). The sequenced sample consisted of PBMCs or T cells enriched from blood (not recorded which). This receptor was obtained from a woman in her fifties or sixties who had recovered from COVID-19. The CDR3 loop reads CASSYGGIGQPQHF. The CDR3 coding sequence is TGTGCCAGCAGTTACGGGGGGATTGGGCAGCCCCAGCATTTT.